This T cell receptor beta chain was profiled in a study of radiation and T cells in renal cell carcinoma. Documented time point: baseline pretreatment blood. As for treatment: 15 Gy SBRT to primary tumor, nephrectomy 4 weeks later. Germline loops: CDR1 MDHEN, CDR2 SYDVKM. This CDR3 is built from 16 residues. V lost 6 bases and J lost 5; bases outside the gene matches: 13. The data were produced by immunoSEQ multiplex PCR, yet TCRdb's version contains in-frame clones alone and is incomplete. The sample holds 100,000 to 150,000 clones, approximately 82% seen once. This receptor was identified in a woman in her sixties with renal cell carcinoma. V and J are TRBV28 and TRBJ1-5; 7 bases align to TRBD1. The sequenced sample was blood, obtained from a patient whose treatment included radiotherapy and nephrectomy. The CDR3 spells CASSPNKVGTDQPQHF. The CDR3 DNA reads as TGTGCCAGCAGCCCTAATAAAGTGGGGACAGATCAGCCCCAGCATTTT.